A selection of T cell receptor beta chains follows, all from one sample in a study of OX40 agonist ivuxolimab in advanced cancers. The protocol was immunoSEQ multiplex PCR, while the TCRdb copy is restricted to in-frame clones and leaves out a portion. The repertoire holds 60,000 to 65,000 clones, 91% seen once, with roughly 5.1% in the top ten. Source: CD4+ or CD8+ T cells sorted from blood, taken in a trial of the OX40 agonist ivuxolimab. The receptors were gathered from an adult with an advanced solid tumor such as melanoma, head and neck, liver or kidney cancer. Both conserved end residues are part of each CDR3. A D gene is named only where the DNA matches it firmly. A clone size is listed for some rows: how often the clone was seen (once, few, many), or a class if it is expanded.

J gene	clone size	V gene	D gene	CDR3 DNA	CDR3 protein
TRBJ2-1	once	TRBV5-1	-	TGCGCCAGCACCTCCGCCCGGGACCCCAATGAGCAGTTCTTC	CASTSARDPNEQFF
TRBJ1-1	-	TRBV7-9	-	TGTGCCAGCAGCCTCTCCCCGGGAAGTACTGAAGCTTTCTTT	CASSLSPGSTEAFF
TRBJ2-1	-	TRBV5-1	TRBD2	TGCGCCAGCAGCCCGGGACTAGCGGGAGTCAGTGAGCAGTTCTTC	CASSPGLAGVSEQFF
TRBJ2-7	once	TRBV7-9	-	TGTGCCAGCAGCTTAGGGGTATTAACCTACGAGCAGTACTTC	CASSLGVLTYEQYF
TRBJ1-5	-	TRBV19	TRBD1	TGTGCCAGTAGTATACAGGGGGGGGTGAGCAATCAGCCCCAGCATTTT	CASSIQGGVSNQPQHF
TRBJ2-1	-	TRBV7-3	-	TGTGCCAGCAGCTTAAGCGGGAAGCGTTTCAATGAGCAGTTCTTC	CASSLSGKRFNEQFF
TRBJ2-1	-	TRBV11-3	-	TGTGCCAGCAGCTTTGGGGGTTACAATGAGCAGTTCTTC	CASSFGGYNEQFF
TRBJ2-1	-	TRBV9	-	TGTGCCAGCAGCCCGATACTCCGTAGTGAGCAGTTCTTC	CASSPILRSEQFF
TRBJ2-7	-	TRBV5-6	-	TGTGCCAGCAGCTTATCTCAGGCAGGCGCGAACTCCTACGAGCAGTACTTC	CASSLSQAGANSYEQYF
TRBJ1-1	-	TRBV7-2	-	TGTGCCAGCAGCTTGTGGGAGAACACTGAAGCTTTCTTT	CASSLWENTEAFF
TRBJ1-2	once	TRBV19	-	TGTGCCAGTATGAACCGACAGGTCTCGATAGGAAACTATGGCTACACCTTC	CASMNRQVSIGNYGYTF
TRBJ2-5	-	TRBV11-2	TRBD2	TGTGCCAGCAGCTTAGGGGGACTAGGACAAGAGACCCAGTACTTC	CASSLGGLGQETQYF
TRBJ1-3	-	TRBV30	-	TGTGCCTGGACTATCGGCAGGGGTGGAAACACCATATATTTT	CAWTIGRGGNTIYF
TRBJ2-3	-	TRBV4-1	-	TGCGCCAGCAGCCAAGAGTCTTTTACGCAGTATTTT	CASSQESFTQYF
TRBJ1-3	-	TRBV2	-	TGTGCCAGCAGCGCGGCGGGGACTGGAAACACCATATATTTT	CASSAAGTGNTIYF
TRBJ1-2	-	TRBV11-2	-	TGTGCCAGCAGCTTAGGAGTCCTGGTTCCCTATGGCTACACCTTC	CASSLGVLVPYGYTF
TRBJ2-1	-	TRBV10-3	TRBD2	TGTGCCATCAGTGGATCTAGCGGGAACAATGAGCAGTTCTTC	CAISGSSGNNEQFF
TRBJ1-2	-	TRBV28	-	TGTGCCAGCAGTCCGTACCTAGGGCCCGGCCCTGGCTACACCTTC	CASSPYLGPGPGYTF
TRBJ1-5	-	TRBV5-1	-	TGCGCCAGCAGCTTACGGGGGGGAAATCAGCCCCAGCATTTT	CASSLRGGNQPQHF
TRBJ2-5	-	TRBV9	-	TGTGCCAGCAGCGTAGGACTGTCCCAAGAGACCCAGTACTTC	CASSVGLSQETQYF
TRBJ1-4	-	TRBV28	-	TGTGCCAGCAGGTCAGGCTTCAATGAAAAACTGTTTTTT	CASRSGFNEKLFF
TRBJ2-7	-	TRBV30	TRBD1	TGTGCCTGGAGGGGGGGACAGGGACCCTACGAGCAGTACTTC	CAWRGGQGPYEQYF
TRBJ1-4	once	TRBV10-3	-	TGTGCCATCAGTGGCGGCACTAGTGAAAAACTGTTTTTT	CAISGGTSEKLFF
TRBJ2-2	once	TRBV7-3	-	TGTGCCAGCGAAGTATCAAGAGAGTTCGCGAACACCGGGGAGCTGTTTTTT	CASEVSREFANTGELFF
TRBJ2-5	-	TRBV5-1	-	TGCGCCAGCAGCTCCCAGGGGCTAAAAGAGACCCAGTACTTC	CASSSQGLKETQYF
TRBJ2-2	-	TRBV4-1	-	TGCGCCAGCAGCCAAGAATTTTCGGGGTACACCGGGGAGCTGTTTTTT	CASSQEFSGYTGELFF
TRBJ2-7	-	TRBV7-6	-	TGTGCCAGCAGGCCGACTCCACTCTCCTCCACCGAGCAGTACTTC	CASRPTPLSSTEQYF
TRBJ2-5	-	TRBV9	-	TGTGCCAGCAGCAACCGGGACGGCGAGACCCAGTACTTC	CASSNRDGETQYF
TRBJ2-5	-	TRBV7-9	TRBD1	TGTGCCAGCGGTGCAGGGGGTTCGAGGGAGACCCAGTACTTC	CASGAGGSRETQYF
TRBJ1-3	-	TRBV21-1	-	TGTGCCAGCCGCATATCTAGAAACACCATATATTTT	CASRISRNTIYF
TRBJ1-1	few	TRBV14	-	TGTGCCAGCAGCCAAATCACTGAAGCTTTCTTT	CASSQITEAFF
TRBJ2-3	-	TRBV9	-	TGTGCCAGCAGCGTAGGCACAGGAGCCACAGATACGCAGTATTTT	CASSVGTGATDTQYF
TRBJ1-6	-	TRBV5-1	TRBD1	TGCGCCAGCAGGGGACAGGGGAGTAATTCACCCCTCCACTTT	CASRGQGSNSPLHF
TRBJ2-3	once	TRBV10-3	-	TGTGCCATCAGTGGATCCTTGGGGGCCACAGATACGCAGTATTTT	CAISGSLGATDTQYF
TRBJ2-2	-	TRBV5-1	-	TGCGCCAGCAGCTTGAAAGGGGCCGGGGAGCTGTTTTTT	CASSLKGAGELFF
TRBJ1-6	-	TRBV7-2	TRBD1	TGTGCCAGCAGGAGGACAGGGCGAAGGGTAAATTCACCCCTCCACTTT	CASRRTGRRVNSPLHF
TRBJ2-7	-	TRBV6-5	-	TGTGCCAGCAGTTACTCGCGGATCTCCTACGAGCAGTACTTC	CASSYSRISYEQYF
TRBJ2-7	-	TRBV7-6	-	TGTGCCAGCAGCTTAAATGAGGGAAACTACGAGCAGTACTTC	CASSLNEGNYEQYF
TRBJ2-3	-	TRBV11-2	-	TGTGCCAGCAGCTTGGGTGTTGTGTCTAGCACAGATACGCAGTATTTT	CASSLGVVSSTDTQYF
TRBJ2-5	-	TRBV19	-	TGTGCCAGTAGTATATACCTTACGGGAGAGACCCAGTACTTC	CASSIYLTGETQYF
TRBJ2-3	-	TRBV19	-	TGTGCCACGACGGAGGAGGATACGCAGTATTTT	CATTEEDTQYF
TRBJ1-2	once	TRBV30	-	TGTGCCTGGAGTCCCCGACAGTTCCGCGTGTATGGCTACACCTTC	CAWSPRQFRVYGYTF
TRBJ1-5	-	TRBV28	-	TGTGCCAGCAGTTTATCGGCGGGGGGCCTATATCAGCCCCAGCATTTT	CASSLSAGGLYQPQHF
TRBJ2-7	-	TRBV18	TRBD1	TGTGCCAGCTCACCACCTGGGGGACAGGGATACGAGCAGTACTTC	CASSPPGGQGYEQYF
TRBJ2-1	-	TRBV9	TRBD2	TGTGCCAGCAGCGTAGAAGCGGGACCCTACAATGAGCAGTTCTTC	CASSVEAGPYNEQFF
TRBJ1-1	few	TRBV11-1	-	TGTGCCAGCAGCTTATTGACGGTTGAAGCTTTCTTT	CASSLLTVEAFF
TRBJ1-1	-	TRBV5-5	-	TGTGCCAGCAGCTTGGTAAAGGGCACAGCCACTGAAGCTTTCTTT	CASSLVKGTATEAFF
TRBJ2-4	-	TRBV11-2	TRBD1	TGTGCCAGCAGCTTAGCGCTGACAGGGCTTCAGTACTTC	CASSLALTGLQYF
TRBJ2-7	-	TRBV21-1	-	TGTGCCAGCAGCAAAGTAAAGGGCTCAGCGGGTTACGAGCAGTACTTC	CASSKVKGSAGYEQYF
TRBJ2-7	-	TRBV5-4	-	TGTGCCAGCAGACCGGGACTTCTGAGCTCCTACGAGCAGTACTTC	CASRPGLLSSYEQYF
TRBJ2-5	-	TRBV18	TRBD2	TGTGCCAGCTCAGCCGGGACTAGCGGGAGCGAGACCCAGTACTTC	CASSAGTSGSETQYF
TRBJ1-2	-	TRBV4-1	-	TGCGCCAGCAGCCATGACGGGGCTCGAGCTAACTATGGCTACACCTTC	CASSHDGARANYGYTF
TRBJ1-1	-	TRBV2	TRBD1	TGTGCCAGCAGTACGACAGGGAGGCTCTACTTCTTT	CASSTTGRLYFF